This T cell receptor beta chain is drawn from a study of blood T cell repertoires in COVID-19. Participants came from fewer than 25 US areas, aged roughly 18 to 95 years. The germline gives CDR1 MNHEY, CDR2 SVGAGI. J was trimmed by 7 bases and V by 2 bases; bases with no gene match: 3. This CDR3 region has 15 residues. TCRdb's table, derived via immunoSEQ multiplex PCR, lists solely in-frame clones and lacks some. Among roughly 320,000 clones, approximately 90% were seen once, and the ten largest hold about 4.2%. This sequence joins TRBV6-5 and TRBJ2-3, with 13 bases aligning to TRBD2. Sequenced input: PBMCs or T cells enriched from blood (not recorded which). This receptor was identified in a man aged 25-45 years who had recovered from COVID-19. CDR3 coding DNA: TGTGCCAGCAGTTACGGGACTAGCGGGACAAATACGCAGTATTTT. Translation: CASSYGTSGTNTQYF.